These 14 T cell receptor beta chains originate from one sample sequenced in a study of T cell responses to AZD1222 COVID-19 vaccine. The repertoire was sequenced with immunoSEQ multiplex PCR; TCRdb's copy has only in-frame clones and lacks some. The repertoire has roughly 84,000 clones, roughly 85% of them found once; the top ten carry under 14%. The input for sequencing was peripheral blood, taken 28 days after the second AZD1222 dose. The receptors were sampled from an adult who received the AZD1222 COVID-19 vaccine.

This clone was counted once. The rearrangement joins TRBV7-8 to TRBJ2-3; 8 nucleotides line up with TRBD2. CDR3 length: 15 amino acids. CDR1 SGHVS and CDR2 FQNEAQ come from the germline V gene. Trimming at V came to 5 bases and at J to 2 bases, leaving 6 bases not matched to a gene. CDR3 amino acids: CASSRGTRYTDTQYF. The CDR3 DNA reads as TGTGCCAGCAGCCGAGGGACTAGATACACAGATACGCAGTATTTT.

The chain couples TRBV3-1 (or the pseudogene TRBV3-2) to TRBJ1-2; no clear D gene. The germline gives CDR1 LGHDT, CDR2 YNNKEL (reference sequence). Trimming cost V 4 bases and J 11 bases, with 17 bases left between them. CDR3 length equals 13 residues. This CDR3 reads CASSRPGGRSYTF. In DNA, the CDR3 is TGTGCCAGCAGCCGGCCCGGAGGTCGGAGTTACACCTTC.

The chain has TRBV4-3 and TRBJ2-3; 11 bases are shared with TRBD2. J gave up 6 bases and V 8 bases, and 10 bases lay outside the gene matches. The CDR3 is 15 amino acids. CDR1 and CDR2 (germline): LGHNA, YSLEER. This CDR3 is CASGRTSGSSDTQYF. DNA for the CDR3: TGCGCCAGCGGAAGGACTAGCGGGTCCTCTGATACGCAGTATTTT.

CDR3 region: CASSEGRASTEAFF. The CDR3 DNA reads as TGTGCCAGCAGTGAAGGGCGGGCTTCCACTGAAGCTTTCTTT. This chain joins TRBV2 and TRBJ1-1; no reliable D call. Germline CDR1 SNHLY, CDR2 FYNNEI. The CDR3 contains 14 residues. V was shortened by 1 base and J by 4 bases, with 10 bases between the two germline ends.

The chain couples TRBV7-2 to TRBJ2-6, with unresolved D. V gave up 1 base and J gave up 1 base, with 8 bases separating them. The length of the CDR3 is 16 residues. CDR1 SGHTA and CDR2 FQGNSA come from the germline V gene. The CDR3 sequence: CASSLGVWSGANVLTF. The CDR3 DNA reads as TGTGCCAGCAGCTTAGGGGTGTGGTCTGGGGCCAACGTCCTGACTTTC.

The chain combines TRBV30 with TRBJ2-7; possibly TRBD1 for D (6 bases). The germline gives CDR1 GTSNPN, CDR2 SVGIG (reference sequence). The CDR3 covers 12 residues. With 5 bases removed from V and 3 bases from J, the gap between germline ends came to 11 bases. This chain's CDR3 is CAWAPQGYEQYF. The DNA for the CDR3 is TGTGCCTGGGCTCCACAGGGCTACGAGCAGTACTTC. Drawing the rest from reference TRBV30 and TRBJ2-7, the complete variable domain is SQTIHQWPATLVQPVGSPLSLECTVEGTSNPNLYWYRQAAGRGLQLLFYSVGIGQISSEVPQNLSASRPQDRQFILSSKKLLLSDSGFYLCAWAPQGYEQYFGPGTRLTVT.

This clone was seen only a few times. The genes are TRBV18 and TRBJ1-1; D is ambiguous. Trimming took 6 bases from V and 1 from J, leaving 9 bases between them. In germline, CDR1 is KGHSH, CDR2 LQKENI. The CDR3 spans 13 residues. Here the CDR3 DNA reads TGTGCCAGCTCGGTCCAAAAGAACACTGAAGCTTTCTTT. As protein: CASSVQKNTEAFF.

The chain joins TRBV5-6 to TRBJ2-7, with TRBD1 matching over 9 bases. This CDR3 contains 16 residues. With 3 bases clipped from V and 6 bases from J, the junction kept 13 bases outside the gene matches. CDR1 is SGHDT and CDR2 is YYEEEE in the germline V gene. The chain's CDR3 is CASSYRGQGQLGEQYF. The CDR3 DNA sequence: TGTGCCAGCAGCTACCGGGGACAGGGTCAATTAGGCGAGCAGTACTTC.

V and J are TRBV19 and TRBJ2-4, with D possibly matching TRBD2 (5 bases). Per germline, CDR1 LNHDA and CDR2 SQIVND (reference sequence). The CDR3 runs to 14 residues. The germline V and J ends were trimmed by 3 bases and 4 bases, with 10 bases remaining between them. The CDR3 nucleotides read TGTGCCAGTAGTATGAGCAGAGGGAAAAACATTCAGTACTTC. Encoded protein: CASSMSRGKNIQYF.

The CDR3 DNA reads TGCAGCGTTGTTGATGTAAGACAGGGCGAAAAACTGTTTTTT. Protein: CSVVDVRQGEKLFF. The V and J genes are TRBV29-1 and TRBJ1-4; 7 nucleotides align to TRBD1. Per germline, CDR1 SQVTM and CDR2 ANQGSEA. This CDR3 is 14 amino acids long. With 4 bases clipped from V and 8 bases from J, the junction kept 10 bases outside the gene matches.

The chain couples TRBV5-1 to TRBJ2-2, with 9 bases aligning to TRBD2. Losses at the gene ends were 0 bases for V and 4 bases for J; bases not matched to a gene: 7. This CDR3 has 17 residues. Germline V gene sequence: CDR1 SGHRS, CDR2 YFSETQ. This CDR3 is CASSLDSLAGFTGELFF. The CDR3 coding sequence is TGCGCCAGCAGCTTGGATTCTCTAGCGGGGTTCACCGGGGAGCTGTTTTTT.

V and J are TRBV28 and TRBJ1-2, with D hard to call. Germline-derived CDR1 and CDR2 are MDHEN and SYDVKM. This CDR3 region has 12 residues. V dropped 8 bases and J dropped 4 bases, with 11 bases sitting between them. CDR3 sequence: CASRPGGYGYTF. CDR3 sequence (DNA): TGTGCCAGCCGTCCCGGCGGCTATGGCTACACCTTC.

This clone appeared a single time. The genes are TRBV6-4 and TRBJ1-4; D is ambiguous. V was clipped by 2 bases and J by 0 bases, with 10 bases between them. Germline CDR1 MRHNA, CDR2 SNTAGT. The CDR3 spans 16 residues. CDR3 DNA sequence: TGTGCCAGCAGTGACGAGGGAAGGGCAACTAATGAAAAACTGTTTTTT. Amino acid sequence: CASSDEGRATNEKLFF.

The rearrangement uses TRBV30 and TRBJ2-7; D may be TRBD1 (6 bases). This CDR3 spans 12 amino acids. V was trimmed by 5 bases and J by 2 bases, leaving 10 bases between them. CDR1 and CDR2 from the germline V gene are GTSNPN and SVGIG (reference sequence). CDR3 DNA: TGTGCCTGGTCCTCAGGGGCCTACGAGCAGTACTTC. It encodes CAWSSGAYEQYF.